The clone carrying this TCR beta chain was counted only a few times. Every isolated RNA sample was fully reverse transcribed, so sequencing captured expressed TCRB transcripts. Repertoires were generated with immunoSEQ multiplex PCR, while TCRdb's copy carries only in-frame clones and drops some. The profile shows about 360,000 clones, 10% to 15% of them singletons. The data stem from a study of beta chain features in type 1 diabetes. This CDR3 spans 15 amino acids. J lost 5 bases, V lost 0 bases, and 5 bases had no gene match. Germline V gene data show CDR1 as LGHNA and CDR2 as YSLEER. The material sequenced was naive CD4+ T cells from blood. The source is a man aged 18 to 29 in good health. The chain carries TRBV4-3 and TRBJ2-7; 9 bases line up with TRBD2. The CDR3 nucleotides read TGCGCCAGCAGCCAAGACGGGCTAGCGGGAAACGAGCAGTACTTC. It is translated as CASSQDGLAGNEQYF.